This TCR beta chain is drawn from a study of blood T cell repertoires in COVID-19. At the level of the study: Sites across the United States, Italy and Spain contributed samples from acute and convalescent COVID-19. T cells, B-cell-depleted T cells, or PBMCs provided the cDNA or gDNA that served as material.

This CDR3 is built from 16 residues. The V gene's germline CDR1 is SGHTA and CDR2 FQGNSA. V lost 4 bases and J lost 0, with 16 bases in between. Per the authors' pipeline: The authors estimated nucleated cell counts from reference gene primer amplification. The data were produced by immunoSEQ multiplex PCR, yet TCRdb's version contains in-frame clones alone and is incomplete. D and trimming were read from the DNA, whereas the V and J calls and clone size are those reported in that table. The sample holds under 300,000 clones; more than 70% are singletons and the top ten take 5% to 6%. This clone has ten or more counts.

The chain combines TRBV7-2 with TRBJ2-7; D gene ambiguous. Sample: peripheral blood. The TCR sequence derives from an elderly man with acute or convalescent COVID-19. CDR3 loop: CASSSNPQLSSYEQYF. The CDR3 DNA is TGTGCCAGCAGCTCGAACCCACAACTAAGCTCCTACGAGCAGTACTTC.